This T cell receptor beta chain was sequenced during a study of cytomegalovirus exposure and HLA in healthy donors. Only in-frame clones appear in the TCRdb table, and some are missing; sequencing was by immunoSEQ multiplex PCR. This sample carries about 190,000 clones, about 82% of them seen once, and the ten largest clones take more than 1.2%. General observations from the study: Cytomegalovirus-associated TCR beta chains were listed, numbering under 200.

Concerning this clone itself: What it binds is not known.

The receptor comes from a woman under 30 in good health and CMV-seronegative. The sample was PBMCs.

CDR3 nucleotide sequence: TGTGCCAGCAGCTTTCGACAGGGGGCAGTTGGAAACACCATATATTTT. Translating it yields CASSFRQGAVGNTIYF. The rearrangement uses TRBV5-8 and TRBJ1-3, with 10 bases matching TRBD1. V lost 2 bases and J lost 3; bases outside the gene matches: 5. Germline loops: CDR1 SGHTS, CDR2 YDEGEE. The CDR3 spans 16 residues. Full variable domain (remainder filled in from reference TRBV5-8 and TRBJ1-3): EAGVTQSPTHLIKTRGQQATLRCSPISGHTSVYWYQQALGLGLQFLLWYDEGEERNRGNFPPRFSGRQFPNYSSELNVNALELEDSALYLCASSFRQGAVGNTIYFGEGSWLTVV.